These 30 T cell receptor beta chains share one sample of origin, sequenced in a study of shared clonotypes between healthy human individuals. Sequencing was performed with immunoSEQ multiplex PCR; in TCRdb, only in-frame clones are kept and a portion is missing. The sample has about 2 million clones, approximately 94% seen once. Naive CD8 cells comprised CD45RO-negative, CCR7-positively selected cells, excluding terminally differentiated effector memory CD45RA+ cells. Sequenced material: naive CD8+ T cells sorted from blood. These receptors were collected from a man between 18 and 29 years old in good health.

The chain is built from TRBV9 and TRBJ2-7; D remains unclear. The germline V gene encodes CDR1 SGDLS and CDR2 YYNGEE. This CDR3 is 14 amino acids long. Trimming shortened V by 3 bases and J by 2 bases, and 12 bases separated the two germline ends. CDR3: CASSASFGPYEQYF. The CDR3 coding sequence is TGTGCCAGCAGCGCCTCCTTCGGCCCCTACGAGCAGTACTTC.

A note on this clone: Other DNA sequences within the sample encode an identical CDR3. The chain joins TRBV9 to TRBJ1-3; 8 nucleotides agree with TRBD1. V shed 2 bases, J shed 4 bases, and the junction held 5 bases outside the gene matches. This CDR3 is built from 15 residues. Germline-derived CDR1 and CDR2 are SGDLS and YYNGEE. The CDR3 here is CASSVGQGTGNTIYF. CDR3 coding DNA: TGTGCCAGCAGCGTCGGACAGGGTACCGGAAACACCATATATTTT.

V usage is TRBV10-1 and J usage is TRBJ2-3, with D maybe TRBD1 (6 bases). The V and J ends lost 2 bases and 2 bases respectively, with 11 bases between them. This CDR3 region has 15 residues. Germline loops: CDR1 WNHNN, CDR2 SYGVQD (reference sequence). The CDR3 here is CASSETGQNTDTQYF. CDR3 nucleotides: TGCGCCAGCAGTGAGACAGGACAGAACACAGATACGCAGTATTTT.

The chain has TRBV6-1 and TRBJ1-2; D unresolved. The germline V gene has CDR1 MNHNS and CDR2 SASEGT. CDR3 length: 15 residues. The V end was cut by 1 base, the J end by 0 bases, with 9 bases between. The CDR3 nucleotides read TGTGCCAGCAGTGAAGTGGAGGATCCTAACTATGGCTACACCTTC. It yields the protein CASSEVEDPNYGYTF.

This clone is a singleton in its sample. The genes are TRBV10-1 and TRBJ2-7; D uncertain. The CDR3 consists of 10 residues. With 10 bases removed from V and 2 bases from J, the gap between germline ends came to 6 bases. CDR1 WNHNN and CDR2 SYGVQD come from the germline V gene (reference sequence). Here the CDR3 DNA reads TGCGCCACCCCCCCCTACGAGCAGTACTTC. Translated: CATPPYEQYF.

The chain couples TRBV7-8 to TRBJ2-7; the D gene is possibly TRBD1 (5 bases). Trimming left V 3 bases short and J 7 bases short, with 16 bases between. CDR1 SGHVS and CDR2 FQNEAQ come from the germline V gene. The CDR3 runs to 14 residues. CDR3 DNA: TGTGCCAGCAGCTTGGGGCCCTCCTTATGGGAGCAGTACTTC. Encoded protein: CASSLGPSLWEQYF.

This chain connects TRBV7-8 to TRBJ2-7; D ambiguous. Germline CDR1 is SGHVS and CDR2 is FQNEAQ. Deletions cut 2 bases from V and 3 bases from J, with 8 bases between. The CDR3 extends over 13 amino acids. The CDR3 nucleotides read TGTGCCAGCAGCTTAAATCGGATCTACGAGCAGTACTTC. It yields the protein CASSLNRIYEQYF.

The rearrangement links TRBV27 to TRBJ1-1, with D hard to call. Germline CDR1 and CDR2: MNHEY and SMNVEV (reference sequence). This CDR3 contains 13 residues. Trimming took off 6 bases at V and 4 bases at J, with 12 bases between the two ends. Here the CDR3 reads CASSEASITEAFF. The CDR3 coding sequence is TGTGCCAGCAGCGAAGCTAGCATCACTGAAGCTTTCTTT.

This clone came up once. The rearrangement uses TRBV6-5 and TRBJ1-5; TRBD1 aligns across 8 bases. Germline trimming cut 4 bases from V and 16 bases from J; bases unmatched to any gene: 6. CDR1 and CDR2 from the germline V gene are MNHEY and SVGAGI. This CDR3 has 11 amino acids. The DNA for the CDR3 is TGTGCCAGCAGTTCACAGGGGGTGCTACATTTT. Encoded protein: CASSSQGVLHF.

The chain combines TRBV7-9 with TRBJ2-7; D is unresolved. Trimming cost V 6 bases and J 7 bases, with 16 bases left between them. The CDR3 runs 13 residues. Germline CDR1 SEHNR, CDR2 FQNEAQ (reference sequence). CDR3 sequence (DNA): TGTGCCAGCAGTAACGACCCGCTCAGAGAGCAGTACTTC. This sequence encodes CASSNDPLREQYF.

The V and J genes are TRBV5-1 and TRBJ1-2, with 7 positions matching TRBD1. The CDR3 has 15 amino acids. Looked up from germline, CDR1 is SGHRS and CDR2 is YFSETQ. With V trimmed by 4 bases and J by 4 bases, 10 bases remained unmatched. CDR3 loop: CASSGLTGILYGYTF. Here the CDR3 DNA reads TGCGCCAGCAGCGGACTGACAGGGATCCTCTATGGCTACACCTTC.

This CDR3 is CASSLVPGTHQYNEQFF. Here the CDR3 DNA reads TGCGCCAGCAGCTTGGTGCCCGGGACCCACCAATACAATGAGCAGTTCTTC. This chain joins TRBV5-1 and TRBJ2-1; D is possibly TRBD1 or TRBD2 (5 bases each). CDR1 and CDR2 (germline): SGHRS, YFSETQ. The ends were cut back, 0 bases at V and 4 bases at J, with 17 bases in the middle. The CDR3 has 17 residues.

The rearrangement joins TRBV9 to TRBJ2-7; D call uncertain. The germline V gene has CDR1 SGDLS and CDR2 YYNGEE. V gave up 0 bases and J gave up 0 bases, with 7 bases separating them. CDR3 length equals 14 residues. The CDR3 DNA is TGTGCCAGCAGCGTAGAGGTCATCTCCTACGAGCAGTACTTC. This sequence encodes CASSVEVISYEQYF.

This rearrangement joins TRBV6-1 to TRBJ2-7; the D call may be TRBD1 or TRBD2 (5 bases each). Trimming removed 3 bases from V and 7 bases from J, with 19 bases in between. The CDR3 covers 15 residues. Germline CDR1 is MNHNS and CDR2 is SASEGT. This chain's CDR3 is CASSDLFPTGHEQYF. CDR3 DNA sequence: TGTGCCAGCAGTGATCTCTTCCCCACGGGGCATGAGCAGTACTTC.

The chain links TRBV28 to TRBJ1-2, with D uncertain. This CDR3 spans 14 amino acids. Trimming took off 5 bases at V and 4 bases at J, with 14 bases between the two ends. The germline gives CDR1 MDHEN, CDR2 SYDVKM. CDR3: CASSPPLGLYGYTF. CDR3 DNA: TGTGCCAGCAGTCCCCCCCTAGGCCTCTATGGCTACACCTTC.

This chain connects TRBV10-1 to TRBJ1-4; a possible D gene is TRBD1 (5 bases). Germline V gene data show CDR1 as WNHNN and CDR2 as SYGVQD (reference sequence). Trimming removed 0 bases at V and 10 bases at J, with 9 bases between. CDR3 length equals 13 residues. The CDR3 spells CASSESAGGKLFF. The CDR3 region has the DNA TGCGCCAGCAGTGAGTCGGCCGGGGGAAAACTGTTTTTT.

The V and J genes are TRBV10-3 and TRBJ2-3; 9 bases match TRBD2. Germline V lookup: CDR1 ENHRY, CDR2 SYGVKD. The CDR3 is made up of 13 amino acids. V was clipped by 9 bases and J by 2 bases; unmatched bases: 3. CDR3: CAIERGDTDTQYF. CDR3 DNA: TGTGCCATTGAGCGGGGGGACACAGATACGCAGTATTTT.

The chain uses TRBV19 and TRBJ2-7; the D is unclear. CDR3 length: 14 amino acids. Trimming removed 1 base from V and 5 bases from J, with 12 bases in between. Germline V CDR1 and CDR2: LNHDA, SQIVND (reference sequence). As DNA, the CDR3 is TGTGCCAGTAGTATAGTGCTGGGCGGAAACGAGCAGTACTTC. Residues: CASSIVLGGNEQYF.

J is TRBJ2-1 and V is TRBV6-1; D is possibly TRBD2 (5 bases). The germline gives CDR1 MNHNS, CDR2 SASEGT. The CDR3 runs 15 residues. V lost 5 bases and J 4 bases, leaving 15 bases between the germline ends. CDR3 bases: TGTGCCAGCAGTTCCCGACTAACCGCTTACAATGAGCAGTTCTTC. The encoded protein is CASSSRLTAYNEQFF.

The rearrangement links TRBV9 to TRBJ2-1, with D maybe TRBD2 (6 bases). Trimming took 3 bases from V and 10 from J, leaving 17 bases between them. Germline values: CDR1 SGDLS, CDR2 YYNGEE. This CDR3 is built from 14 residues. The CDR3 nucleotides read TGTGCCAGCAGCGCTCCCGGAGGGGCGCCCGAGCAGTTCTTC. This translates into CASSAPGGAPEQFF.

The gene calls are TRBV27 and TRBJ2-5; D is perhaps TRBD1 or TRBD2 (6 bases each). V shed 2 bases and J shed 5 bases, with 15 bases lying between them. The CDR3 contains 15 residues. CDR1 is MNHEY and CDR2 is SMNVEV in the germline V gene (reference sequence). The CDR3 here is CASSLRGAGRETQYF. DNA for the CDR3: TGTGCCAGCAGTTTAAGGGGGGCAGGGAGGGAGACCCAGTACTTC.

V is TRBV29-1 and J is TRBJ1-2, with D perhaps matching TRBD1 (5 bases). V lost 3 bases and J 5 bases, leaving 13 bases between the germline ends. CDR1 and CDR2 from the germline V gene are SQVTM and ANQGSEA. The CDR3 sequence is 13 residues long. The CDR3: CSVESQEGYGYTF. The CDR3 coding sequence is TGCAGCGTTGAGAGTCAGGAGGGGTATGGCTACACCTTC.

In this sample, this clone turned up once. This chain connects TRBV7-9 to TRBJ2-1; possible D gene TRBD2, 7 bases. V lost 3 bases to trimming and J lost 7 bases, with 10 bases between them. Germline assignment: CDR1 SEHNR and CDR2 FQNEAQ (reference sequence). The CDR3 has 13 amino acids. CDR3 loop: CASSFGGANEQFF. DNA for the CDR3: TGTGCCAGCAGCTTTGGGGGGGCGAATGAGCAGTTCTTC.

The V call is TRBV20-1, the J call TRBJ2-1, with D perhaps matching TRBD2 (5 bases). CDR1 and CDR2 (germline): DFQATT, SNEGSKA (reference sequence). Deletions cut 4 bases from V and 9 bases from J, with 10 bases between. The CDR3 runs 11 residues. CDR3 bases: TGCAGTGCTATATCGACTATTGAGCAGTTCTTC. Its translation: CSAISTIEQFF.

This chain uses TRBV10-2 with TRBJ2-1; TRBD1 is a possible D gene (6 bases). The CDR3 totals 14 residues. Germline loops: CDR1 WSHSY, CDR2 SAAADI. V lost 3 bases, J lost 8 bases, and 14 bases lay in between. CDR3: CASSDGGTGHEQFF. CDR3 bases: TGCGCCAGCAGTGATGGGGGCACCGGGCATGAGCAGTTCTTC.

The rearrangement links TRBV9 to TRBJ1-4; 8 nucleotides agree with TRBD1. From germline, CDR1 is SGDLS and CDR2 YYNGEE. V trimming: 4 bases; J trimming: 8 bases; junction bases outside the gene matches: 10. The CDR3 is made up of 15 amino acids. The CDR3 bases are TGTGCCAGCAGCATCCGGACAGGGACTGACGAAAAACTGTTTTTT. This gives the protein CASSIRTGTDEKLFF.

The chain recombines TRBV27 with TRBJ1-2; weak D call: TRBD1 (6 bases). This CDR3 comprises 14 residues. Germline V gives CDR1 MNHEY, CDR2 SMNVEV (reference sequence). V lost 6 bases and J 3 bases, leaving 14 bases between the germline ends. The CDR3 DNA is TGTGCCAGCAGGAACAGGGATGTGGACTATGGCTACACCTTC. It specifies CASRNRDVDYGYTF.

The chain is built from TRBV5-1 and TRBJ2-7; the D call may be TRBD1 or TRBD2 (7 bases each). Trimming pared 0 bases from V and 3 bases from J, leaving 10 bases between. This CDR3 is 14 amino acids long. Germline V gene lookup returns CDR1 SGHRS and CDR2 YFSETQ. The CDR3 DNA reads as TGCGCCAGCAGCTTGGAGCGGGACAGCTACGAGCAGTACTTC. This translates into CASSLERDSYEQYF.

This chain links TRBV13 with TRBJ2-5; the D gene is possibly TRBD2 (5 bases). The V end was cut by 5 bases, the J end by 3 bases, with 13 bases between. CDR1 is PRHDT and CDR2 is FYEKMQ in the germline V gene (reference sequence). The CDR3 contains 14 residues. The CDR3, as DNA: TGTGCCAGCAGCCCTCGGACTGATGAAGAGACCCAGTACTTC. Protein product: CASSPRTDEETQYF.

The chain carries TRBV6-5 and TRBJ1-2; D remains unclear. The V end was cut by 5 bases, the J end by 8 bases, with 9 bases between. The CDR3 runs to 11 residues. Germline values: CDR1 MNHEY, CDR2 SVGAGI. The CDR3 DNA reads TGTGCCAGCAGTCCCATCTGGGGCTACACCTTC. It specifies CASSPIWGYTF.